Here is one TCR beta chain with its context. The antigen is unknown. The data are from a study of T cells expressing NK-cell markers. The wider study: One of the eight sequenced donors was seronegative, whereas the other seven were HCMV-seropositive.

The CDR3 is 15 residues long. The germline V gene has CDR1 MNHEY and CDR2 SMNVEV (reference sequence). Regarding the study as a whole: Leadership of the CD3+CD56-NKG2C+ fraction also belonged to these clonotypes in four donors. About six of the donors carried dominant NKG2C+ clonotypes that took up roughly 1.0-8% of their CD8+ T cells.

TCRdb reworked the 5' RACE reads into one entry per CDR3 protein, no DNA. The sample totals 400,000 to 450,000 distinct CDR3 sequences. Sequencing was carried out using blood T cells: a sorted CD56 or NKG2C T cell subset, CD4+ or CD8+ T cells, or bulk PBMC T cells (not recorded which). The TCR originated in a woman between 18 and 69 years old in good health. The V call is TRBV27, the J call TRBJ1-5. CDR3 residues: CATRDVVGSNQPQHF.